This T cell receptor (beta chain) was documented in a study of cytomegalovirus exposure and HLA in healthy donors. PCR amplification relied on 60 Vbeta primers (plus 13 Jbeta primers). Libraries were prepared by immunoSEQ multiplex PCR; TCRdb keeps only in-frame clonotypes and omits some of them. This sample's table has about 130,000 clones. General study results and limits: Links to common viral pathogens appeared, in a later analysis, for several of the most significant clusters.

This CDR3 is built from 11 residues. With 8 bases removed from V and 3 bases from J, the gap between germline ends came to 7 bases. The V gene's germline CDR1 is LGHNA and CDR2 YNFKEQ. Points on this clone: The antigen is unknown.

Sequenced: PBMCs. The chain has TRBV4-2 and TRBJ2-5; D remains ambiguous. The sequence was collected from an older woman in good health and CMV-seronegative. CDR3: CASQSEETQYF. In DNA, the CDR3 is TGTGCCAGCCAAAGCGAAGAGACCCAGTACTTC.